These 26 T cell receptor beta chains were sequenced from one sample in a study of T cells in Graves' hyperthyroidism and ophthalmopathy. Amplification of TCR beta CDR3 regions used RNA as the template. The HTBI primer set was used in a first-round RT-PCR of the TCR CDR3. In TCRdb, the multiplex PCR reads were re-called with MiXCR into one record per CDR3 protein. The sample records around 300,000 distinct CDR3 sequences, around 15% being singletons. Specimen: blood. Receptor source: a woman in her forties with Graves' ophthalmopathy.

This clonotype showed up many times. The chain carries TRBV6-1 and TRBJ1-3; TRBD1 agrees at 7 bases. J gave up 0 bases and V 5 bases, and 7 bases lay outside the gene matches. CDR1 and CDR2 from the germline V gene are MNHNS and SASEGT. This CDR3 contains 16 residues. The CDR3 bases are TGTGCCAGCAGTCTCCATGGGACAGCCTCTGGAAACACCATATATTTT. Its translation is CASSLHGTASGNTIYF.

This clonotype was observed at least ten times. The rearrangement uses TRBV19 and TRBJ2-1; D possibly uses TRBD1 or TRBD2 (5 bases each). V lost 0 bases and J lost 2, with 11 bases in between. CDR1 and CDR2 from the germline V gene are LNHDA and SQIVND (reference sequence). This CDR3 region has 16 residues. CDR3 in DNA: TGTGCCAGTAGTATAGATGGGGACGTAGCCTACAATGAGCAGTTCTTC. It encodes CASSIDGDVAYNEQFF.

This clonotype was observed a few times. The V gene is TRBV7-2, the J gene TRBJ1-2; possible D gene TRBD1, 6 bases. This CDR3 has 18 amino acids. Looked up from germline, CDR1 is SGHTA and CDR2 is FQGNSA. The V gene lost 6 bases and the J gene lost 4 bases, with 27 bases spanning the gap. CDR3 residues: CASRENPGATNPLYGYTF. CDR3 nucleotides: TGTGCCAGCAGGGAAAACCCAGGGGCAACAAACCCCCTCTATGGCTACACCTTC.

This clonotype was found many times. The chain links TRBV11-2 to TRBJ2-2; TRBD2 might be the D (6 bases). The V gene's germline CDR1 is SGHAT and CDR2 FQNNGV. With 5 bases removed from V and 6 bases from J, the gap between germline ends came to 13 bases. CDR3 length: 14 amino acids. Written as DNA, the CDR3 is TGTGCCAGCAGCCCAGGGACTTCTCCCGGGGAGCTGTTTTTT. Protein product: CASSPGTSPGELFF.

This clonotype came up a few times. This chain uses TRBV11-2 with TRBJ2-5, with D uncertain. CDR1 is SGHAT and CDR2 is FQNNGV in the germline V gene. This CDR3 comprises 15 residues. Trimming took off 1 base at V and 4 bases at J, with 13 bases between the two ends. DNA of the CDR3: TGTGCCAGCAGCTTAGGGGGATCGAAGGGAGAGACCCAGTACTTC. Protein: CASSLGGSKGETQYF.

This sequence joins TRBV20-1 and TRBJ2-1; a weak D match, TRBD1 (6 bases). Trimming shortened V by 6 bases and J by 13 bases, and 19 bases separated the two germline ends. CDR1 and CDR2 from the germline V gene are DFQATT and SNEGSKA (reference sequence). The CDR3 totals 12 residues. CDR3 coding DNA: TGCAGTGCCACCCGGGACACGTCAGATCAGTTCTTC. Translating it yields CSATRDTSDQFF.

This clonotype occurred many times. V usage is TRBV2 and J usage is TRBJ2-1; TRBD2 might be the D (5 bases). Trimming pared 7 bases from V and 6 bases from J, leaving 16 bases between. Germline-derived CDR1 and CDR2 are SNHLY and FYNNEI. The CDR3 runs to 14 residues. CDR3 coding DNA: TGTGCCAGCACCGAGGGCTGGGGAATCAATGAGCAGTTCTTC. Amino acids: CASTEGWGINEQFF.

This clonotype was counted many times. The chain carries TRBV24-1 and TRBJ1-5; D is uncertain. CDR3 length equals 13 residues. Per germline, CDR1 KGHDR and CDR2 SFDVKD. Trimming removed 4 bases at V and 14 bases at J, with 17 bases between. The CDR3 bases are TGTGCCACCAGTGAAAACTCCGGGCGAACCAAGCATTTT. This codes for CATSENSGRTKHF.

The rearrangement joins TRBV7-9 to TRBJ2-7; D gene ambiguous. V was cut by 5 bases and J by 4 bases, with 12 bases left in between. Germline CDR1 SEHNR, CDR2 FQNEAQ (reference sequence). The CDR3 runs to 13 residues. The CDR3 spells CASSHQRTYEQYF. Here the CDR3 DNA reads TGTGCCAGCAGCCATCAACGAACATACGAGCAGTACTTC.

This clonotype came up many times. The rearrangement joins TRBV5-8 to TRBJ1-1; 7 bases line up with TRBD1. After removal of 4 bases from V and 0 bases from J, the junction contained 9 bases not matched to a gene. Germline V gene data show CDR1 as SGHTS and CDR2 as YDEGEE. CDR3 size: 16 residues. The CDR3 spells CASSLLTGLLNTEAFF. The CDR3 DNA is TGTGCCAGCAGCCTACTGACAGGGCTATTGAACACTGAAGCTTTCTTT.

This clonotype has at least ten counts. V and J are TRBV6-1 and TRBJ1-2; 10 nucleotides line up with TRBD1. Germline V lookup: CDR1 MNHNS, CDR2 SASEGT. With V trimmed by 6 bases and J by 8 bases, 6 bases remained unmatched. The CDR3 consists of 13 residues. CDR3 loop: CASRSTGGKGYTF. For the CDR3, the DNA is TGTGCCAGCAGATCGACAGGGGGCAAAGGCTACACCTTC.

Only one count was recorded for this clonotype. This may be a read error: a much more frequent sequence differs by one nucleotide. CDR3 in amino acids: CSAMDRDESNQLQHF. The CDR3, as DNA: TGCAGTGCCATGGACAGGGACGAAAGCAATCAGCTCCAGCATTTT. The rearrangement links TRBV20-1 to TRBJ1-5; TRBD1 agrees at 8 bases. Germline CDR1 DFQATT, CDR2 SNEGSKA (reference sequence). This CDR3 region has 15 residues.

This clonotype occurred many times. The gene calls are TRBV6-1 and TRBJ2-7, with D maybe TRBD1 (6 bases). CDR3 length: 14 amino acids. V shed 5 bases and J shed 2 bases, with 13 bases lying between them. CDR1 and CDR2 from the germline V gene are MNHNS and SASEGT. CDR3 in DNA: TGTGCCAGCAGTACACAGGGTCTCCCCTACGAGCAGTACTTC. It yields the protein CASSTQGLPYEQYF.

There are a few counts of this clonotype. The V and J genes are TRBV20-1 and TRBJ2-2, with 7 bases that match TRBD2. CDR1 and CDR2 (germline): DFQATT, SNEGSKA (reference sequence). The CDR3 is 14 residues long. V lost 4 bases, J lost 6 bases, and 8 bases stayed unmatched. CDR3 sequence (DNA): TGCAGTGCTACCCCCAGCGGGAAAGCCGGGGAGCTGTTTTTT. It specifies CSATPSGKAGELFF.

This clonotype was counted at least ten times. The rearrangement joins TRBV6-1 to TRBJ2-3; 8 bases align to TRBD2. With 6 bases clipped from V and 2 bases from J, the junction kept 7 bases outside the gene matches. CDR3 length: 15 amino acids. Germline-derived CDR1 and CDR2 are MNHNS and SASEGT. The CDR3 region is CASRRAGANTDTQYF. CDR3 bases: TGTGCCAGCAGACGAGCGGGGGCCAACACAGATACGCAGTATTTT.

The chain is built from TRBV5-8 and TRBJ1-2; unclear D gene. Trimming removed 2 bases at V and 9 bases at J, with 14 bases between. CDR1 is SGHTS and CDR2 is YDEGEE in the germline V gene. This CDR3 region has 13 residues. The CDR3 region has the DNA TGTGCCAGCAGCTTCGGAACCGGGGATAGCTACACCTTC. Protein sequence: CASSFGTGDSYTF.

Concerning this clonotype itself: A far larger clone differs by one base, so this is likely a read error. The chain employs TRBV2 and TRBJ2-3; weak D call: TRBD2 (6 bases). Germline assignment: CDR1 SNHLY and CDR2 FYNNEI. Trimming removed 5 bases from V and 4 bases from J, with 7 bases in between. The CDR3 is 12 amino acids. Written as DNA, the CDR3 is TGTGCCAGCAGTACTAGCTCAGATACGCAGTATTTT. This sequence encodes CASSTSSDTQYF.

This clonotype was counted at least ten times. The chain is built from TRBV28 and TRBJ2-1; perhaps TRBD2 as D (5 bases). V was shortened by 6 bases and J by 12 bases, with 18 bases between the two germline ends. This CDR3 region has 13 residues. Germline V gives CDR1 MDHEN, CDR2 SYDVKM. The CDR3 spells CASRGLRTSGQFF. CDR3 DNA: TGTGCCAGCAGAGGACTGCGGACGTCAGGGCAGTTCTTC. The full variable domain, its missing parts supplied by reference TRBV28 and TRBJ2-1, is DVKVTQSSRYLVKRTGEKVFLECVQDMDHENMFWYRQDPGLGLRLIYFSYDVKMKEKGDIPEGYSVSREKKERFSLILESASTNQTSMYLCASRGLRTSGQFFGPGTRLTVL.

A word on this clonotype: Sequence at one end of the junction differs from germline and may be a read error. The chain couples TRBV10-3 to TRBJ2-3, with TRBD2 as a possible D gene (5 bases). Looked up from germline, CDR1 is ENHRY and CDR2 is SYGVKD. This CDR3 has 13 residues. CDR3 nucleotide sequence: TGTGCCATCCGGGGTCTTTCCACAGATACGCGGTATTTT. Protein product: CAIRGLSTDTRYF.

The chain employs TRBV20-1 and TRBJ1-2; 12 nucleotides line up with TRBD1. The CDR3 is 15 residues long. V trimming: 1 base; J trimming: 6 bases; junction bases outside the gene matches: 6. Germline V gene lookup returns CDR1 DFQATT and CDR2 SNEGSKA (reference sequence). Written as DNA, the CDR3 is TGCAGTGCTAGAGGTGGGACAGGGGGCGCGCATGGCTACACCTTC. Protein: CSARGGTGGAHGYTF.

This clonotype was counted only a few times. The chain uses TRBV20-1 and TRBJ2-4; possibly TRBD1 for D (6 bases). This CDR3 region has 14 residues. The V gene lost 4 bases and the J gene lost 0 bases, with 10 bases spanning the gap. The germline V gene has CDR1 DFQATT and CDR2 SNEGSKA (reference sequence). The CDR3 loop reads CSATRTVAKNIQYF. CDR3 sequence (DNA): TGCAGTGCTACTAGGACAGTAGCCAAAAACATTCAGTACTTC.

This clonotype appeared many times. This chain joins TRBV6-1 and TRBJ2-5, with D maybe TRBD1 (7 bases). The CDR3 loop spans 17 amino acids. V was shortened by 5 bases and J by 2 bases, with 21 bases between the two germline ends. Germline assignment: CDR1 MNHNS and CDR2 SASEGT. CDR3 coding DNA: TGTGCCAGCAGTAGAGACAGGGAGGCGTTGGGACAAGAGACCCAGTACTTC. It codes for CASSRDREALGQETQYF.

This clonotype was seen ten or more times. The genes are TRBV27 and TRBJ1-5; D not resolved. V shed 4 bases and J shed 3 bases, with 7 bases lying between them. The CDR3 is 13 amino acids. Germline-derived CDR1 and CDR2 are MNHEY and SMNVEV (reference sequence). The CDR3: CASSSTFNQPQHF. For the CDR3, the DNA is TGTGCCAGCAGTTCGACCTTCAATCAGCCCCAGCATTTT.

This clonotype has at least ten counts. The J gene is TRBJ2-7, the V gene TRBV27, with 9 bases that match TRBD2. After removal of 6 bases from V and 3 bases from J, the junction contained 6 bases not matched to a gene. CDR3 length: 14 amino acids. Germline loops: CDR1 MNHEY, CDR2 SMNVEV (reference sequence). CDR3: CASRETSGVYEQYF. CDR3 DNA: TGTGCCAGCAGGGAGACTAGCGGCGTCTACGAGCAGTACTTC.

This clonotype was seen at least ten times. In DNA form, the CDR3 reads TGCGCCAGCACCGCGAACACCGGGGAGCTGTTTTTT. This codes for CASTANTGELFF. V and J are TRBV10-1 and TRBJ2-2; D unclear. The CDR3 is made up of 12 amino acids. Per the germline V gene, CDR1 is WNHNN and CDR2 is SYGVQD (reference sequence). V was cut by 7 bases and J by 0 bases, with 3 bases left in between.

This clonotype was observed many times. The gene calls are TRBV12-3 or TRBV12-4 and TRBJ2-7, with 7 bases identical to TRBD1. The CDR3 is 15 amino acids. V dropped 5 bases and J dropped 1; count of bases not matched to a gene: 8. The CDR3 sequence is CASSIQTGISYEQYF. The DNA for the CDR3 is TGTGCCAGCAGTATCCAGACAGGGATTTCCTACGAGCAGTACTTC.